One sample yielded the 31 T cell receptor beta chains listed below, sequenced in a study of shared clonotypes between healthy human individuals. The repertoire was sequenced with immunoSEQ multiplex PCR; TCRdb's copy has only in-frame clones and lacks some. Found here are fewer than 3 million clones, 92% of them singletons; the top ten hold 0.37%. Sequencing was performed on naive CD4+ T cells from PBMCs. Specified subset: CD45RA+ positively selected. These receptors were obtained from a man younger than 35 in good health. Some clones in this sample may be carry-over from other donors' samples.

This chain joins TRBV5-1 and TRBJ2-7; the match to TRBD2 covers 8 bases. This CDR3 is built from 15 residues. Germline CDR1 SGHRS, CDR2 YFSETQ. V lost 3 bases to trimming and J lost 7 bases; unmatched junction nucleotides: 12. The CDR3 DNA follows: TGCGCCAGCAGCTCGGTATCGGGACTAGAAGTAGAGCAGTACTTC. As protein: CASSSVSGLEVEQYF. Using reference TRBV5-1 and TRBJ2-7 for the parts outside the CDR3, the full variable domain is KAGVTQTPRYLIKTRGQQVTLSCSPISGHRSVSWYQQTPGQGLQFLFEYFSETQRNKGNFPGRFSGRQFSNSRSEMNVSTLELGDSALYLCASSSVSGLEVEQYFGPGTRLTVT.

Written as DNA, the CDR3 is TGTGCCAGTATAACTTCGGCAGGGGGGGACGGGGAGCTGTTTTTT. This gives the protein CASITSAGGDGELFF. The chain has TRBV19 and TRBJ2-2, with D perhaps assigned TRBD1 or TRBD2 (7 bases each). The CDR3 length is 15 residues. The V gene lost 7 bases and the J gene lost 7 bases, with 19 bases spanning the gap. The germline CDR1 and CDR2 sequences are LNHDA and SQIVND (reference sequence).

The V gene is TRBV2, the J gene TRBJ2-5, with 8 nucleotides matching TRBD2. The J call is in doubt because the DNA end fits TRBJ2-7 better. CDR3 size: 15 residues. Germline CDR1 and CDR2: SNHLY and FYNNEI. The CDR3 sequence is CASRPRLASIYEQYF. CDR3 nucleotides: TGTGCCAGCAGACCCCGACTAGCGTCGATCTACGAGCAGTACTTC.

The chain carries TRBV21-1 and TRBJ1-2. TRBV21-1 counts as a pseudogene. The CDR3 has 13 residues. The CDR3 DNA reads TGTGCCAGCAGCAACAGACGGGGCAGCGGCTACACCTTC. Its protein is CASSNRRGSGYTF.

The gene calls are TRBV6-5 and TRBJ1-2; D gene unclear. CDR3 size: 14 residues. CDR1 MNHEY and CDR2 SVGAGI come from the germline V gene. Trimming removed 2 bases at V and 6 bases at J, with 13 bases between. This CDR3 reads CASSYDGSIDGYTF. For the CDR3, the DNA is TGTGCCAGCAGTTACGATGGGTCAATCGATGGCTACACCTTC.

J is TRBJ2-1 and V is TRBV6-1, with D perhaps TRBD1 (6 bases). This CDR3 spans 15 amino acids. V lost 5 bases to trimming and J lost 5 bases, with 16 bases between them. Germline V gene sequence: CDR1 MNHNS, CDR2 SASEGT. In nucleotides, the CDR3 is TGTGCCAGCAGTATGGACAGCCTGTATGACAATGAGCAGTTCTTC. Its protein product is CASSMDSLYDNEQFF.

This clone was observed a single time. The rearrangement links TRBV28 to TRBJ2-7; TRBD1 aligns across 10 bases. V was clipped by 7 bases and J by 6 bases; unmatched bases: 9. Per the germline V gene, CDR1 is MDHEN and CDR2 is SYDVKM. This CDR3 is 14 amino acids long. The CDR3 DNA reads as TGTGCCAGCACTATCGGACAGGGGGTTCGCGAGCAGTACTTC. It encodes CASTIGQGVREQYF.

The CDR3 bases are TGTGCCAGCTCACCAGACTTCTGGAAAGGGGAAGAGACCCAGTACTTC. Its translation: CASSPDFWKGEETQYF. The chain has TRBV18 and TRBJ2-5; possibly TRBD1 for D (5 bases). The germline CDR1 and CDR2 sequences are KGHSH and LQKENI. There are 16 residues in the CDR3. Trimming took off 2 bases at V and 3 bases at J, with 16 bases between the two ends.

V and J are TRBV6-1 and TRBJ2-7, with a weak D call TRBD2 (6 bases). The CDR3 runs to 15 residues. The V end lost 5 bases, the J end lost 1 base, and 15 bases lay between the germline ends. Germline V gene data show CDR1 as MNHNS and CDR2 as SASEGT. For the CDR3, the DNA is TGTGCCAGCAGTCCACAGCGGGCAAGGTCCTACGAGCAGTACTTC. Translation gives CASSPQRARSYEQYF.

The chain couples TRBV28 to TRBJ1-2, with unresolved D. Trimming took off 5 bases at V and 0 bases at J, with 10 bases between the two ends. Germline values: CDR1 MDHEN, CDR2 SYDVKM. The CDR3 consists of 14 residues. The CDR3 DNA reads as TGTGCCAGCAGTGAGAACAGACCTAACTATGGCTACACCTTC. Translating it yields CASSENRPNYGYTF.

The chain uses TRBV6-1 and TRBJ2-1; 7 nucleotides align to TRBD1. V lost 11 bases to trimming and J lost 0 bases; unmatched junction nucleotides: 10. The CDR3 contains 15 residues. Germline V gene data show CDR1 as MNHNS and CDR2 as SASEGT. The CDR3: CALQTDRNSYNEQFF. Written as DNA, the CDR3 is TGTGCCCTACAGACGGACAGGAACTCCTACAATGAGCAGTTCTTC.

This chain connects TRBV2 to TRBJ2-7; D uncertain. The length of the CDR3 is 11 residues. Trimming stripped 4 bases from V and 5 bases from J, with 6 bases between. CDR1 SNHLY and CDR2 FYNNEI come from the germline V gene. CDR3 region: CASSVVHEQYF. CDR3 DNA sequence: TGTGCCAGCAGTGTGGTCCACGAGCAGTACTTC.

The V call is TRBV9, the J call TRBJ2-7; the D is unclear. CDR3 length: 14 amino acids. Germline V gene sequence: CDR1 SGDLS, CDR2 YYNGEE. The V gene lost 4 bases and the J gene lost 1 base, with 12 bases spanning the gap. The CDR3 sequence: CASSSTWSSYEQYF. For the CDR3, the DNA is TGTGCCAGCAGCTCCACCTGGAGTTCCTACGAGCAGTACTTC.

The chain couples TRBV19 to TRBJ2-7, with no clear D. The CDR3 loop spans 13 amino acids. V gave up 6 bases and J gave up 5 bases, with 14 bases separating them. Germline assignment: CDR1 LNHDA and CDR2 SQIVND (reference sequence). The CDR3 protein is CASSNSANHEQYF. CDR3 in DNA: TGTGCCAGTAGCAACTCCGCCAACCACGAGCAGTACTTC.

The V and J genes are TRBV5-4 and TRBJ2-2; D uncertain. This CDR3 spans 14 amino acids. V lost 5 bases and J lost 4, with 12 bases in between. The germline V gene encodes CDR1 SGHNT and CDR2 YYREEE (reference sequence). The chain's CDR3 is CASSSAKGTGELFF. The CDR3 region has the DNA TGTGCCAGCAGTTCCGCTAAGGGCACCGGGGAGCTGTTTTTT.

This chain's CDR3 is CASSLDRPMYNEQFF. In DNA, the CDR3 is TGCGCCAGCAGCTTAGACAGGCCAATGTACAATGAGCAGTTCTTC. The genes are TRBV5-1 and TRBJ2-1; D may be TRBD1 (6 bases). CDR1 is SGHRS, CDR2 YFSETQ, per germline. The V end lost 2 bases, the J end lost 4 bases, and 13 bases lay between the germline ends. This CDR3 comprises 15 residues.

CDR3: CASSPTPVGDYEQYF. The CDR3 DNA sequence: TGTGCCAGCAGCCCCACCCCCGTCGGGGACTACGAGCAGTACTTC. The chain joins TRBV13 to TRBJ2-7; the D gene is possibly TRBD2 (5 bases). Germline V gene lookup returns CDR1 PRHDT and CDR2 FYEKMQ (reference sequence). V gave up 5 bases and J gave up 3 bases, with 17 bases separating them. CDR3 length equals 15 residues.

This chain uses TRBV11-2 with TRBJ2-3; 10 bases fit TRBD2. Germline trimming cut 0 bases from V and 7 bases from J; bases unmatched to any gene: 7. The CDR3 runs to 16 residues. Germline lookup yields CDR1 SGHAT and CDR2 FQNNGV. The CDR3 loop is CASSLDLSGRVHTQYF. The CDR3 coding sequence is TGTGCCAGCAGCTTAGATCTCAGCGGGAGGGTACATACGCAGTATTTT.

This chain's CDR3 is CASSLVQGGVNEQFF. CDR3 in DNA: TGCGCCAGCAGCTTGGTTCAGGGAGGGGTAAATGAGCAGTTCTTC. The rearrangement joins TRBV5-1 to TRBJ2-1, with 7 bases identical to TRBD2. The junction had 7 bases not matched to a gene; V was cut back by 0 bases and J by 7 bases. This CDR3 has 15 amino acids. From germline, CDR1 is SGHRS and CDR2 YFSETQ.

The rearrangement uses TRBV5-1 and TRBJ1-2, with TRBD1 as a possible D gene (6 bases). CDR3 size: 15 residues. With 4 bases removed from V and 3 bases from J, the gap between germline ends came to 16 bases. Germline lookup yields CDR1 SGHRS and CDR2 YFSETQ. The CDR3 spells CASSVDYRVDYGYTF. The CDR3 nucleotides read TGCGCCAGCAGCGTGGATTACAGGGTGGACTATGGCTACACCTTC.

This chain connects TRBV9 to TRBJ2-2; D gene ambiguous. This CDR3 is built from 15 residues. Trimming left V 4 bases short and J 0 bases short, with 10 bases between. CDR1 and CDR2 from the germline V gene are SGDLS and YYNGEE. This CDR3 is CASSPDAPNTGELFF. In DNA, the CDR3 is TGTGCCAGCAGCCCTGACGCTCCGAACACCGGGGAGCTGTTTTTT.

V gene TRBV4-2 combines with J gene TRBJ2-1; D is perhaps TRBD1 (5 bases). In germline, CDR1 is LGHNA, CDR2 YNFKEQ. CDR3 length: 18 residues. With 0 bases removed from V and 4 bases from J, the gap between germline ends came to 19 bases. CDR3 sequence: CASSQDLGPTQGYNEQFF. CDR3 in DNA: TGTGCCAGCAGCCAAGATCTTGGCCCAACCCAGGGTTACAATGAGCAGTTCTTC.

The rearrangement uses TRBV30 and TRBJ1-2; TRBD1 matches at 7 bases. In germline, CDR1 is GTSNPN, CDR2 SVGIG (reference sequence). The V segment lost 4 bases and the J segment 4 bases; nucleotides outside the gene matches: 6. The CDR3 sequence is 13 residues long. The CDR3 region is CAWTGGRGYGYTF. CDR3 nucleotides: TGTGCCTGGACAGGGGGACGGGGCTATGGCTACACCTTC. Drawing the rest from reference TRBV30 and TRBJ1-2, the complete variable domain is SQTIHQWPATLVQPVGSPLSLECTVEGTSNPNLYWYRQAAGRGLQLLFYSVGIGQISSEVPQNLSASRPQDRQFILSSKKLLLSDSGFYLCAWTGGRGYGYTFGSGTRLTVV.

The chain combines TRBV7-2 with TRBJ2-5; no reliable D call. CDR1 is SGHTA, CDR2 FQGNSA, per germline. V was clipped by 3 bases and J by 1 base, with 6 bases between them. The CDR3 loop spans 13 amino acids. CDR3 sequence reads: CASSFSPQETQYF. The CDR3 DNA reads as TGTGCCAGCAGCTTCTCGCCCCAAGAGACCCAGTACTTC. Complete variable domain (other parts from reference TRBV7-2 and TRBJ2-5): GAGVSQSPSNKVTEKGKDVELRCDPISGHTALYWYRQSLGQGLEFLIYFQGNSAPDKSGLPSDRFSAERTGGSVSTLTIQRTQQEDSAVYLCASSFSPQETQYFGPGTRLLVL.

This clone was picked up a small number of times. This rearrangement joins TRBV7-9 to TRBJ2-2, with no clear D. The CDR3 loop spans 12 amino acids. Germline CDR1 is SEHNR and CDR2 is FQNEAQ (reference sequence). V gave up 1 base and J gave up 7 bases, with 4 bases separating them. The CDR3 reads CASSLDIGELFF. CDR3 coding DNA: TGTGCCAGCAGCTTAGATATCGGGGAGCTGTTTTTT.

The rearrangement links TRBV30 to TRBJ2-1; 10 bases fit TRBD2. Trimming cost V 3 bases and J 3 bases; bases outside gene matches: 5. From germline, CDR1 is GTSNPN and CDR2 SVGIG (reference sequence). This CDR3 is built from 15 residues. The CDR3 DNA reads as TGTGCCTGGAGCGGGACTAGCGCGGTCTACAATGAGCAGTTCTTC. It yields the protein CAWSGTSAVYNEQFF.

This chain connects TRBV18 to TRBJ2-2, with D perhaps being TRBD1 or TRBD2 (7 bases each). The CDR3 has 15 amino acids. The V end was cut by 3 bases, the J end by 4 bases, with 12 bases between. Germline-derived CDR1 and CDR2 are KGHSH and LQKENI. In DNA form, the CDR3 reads TGTGCCAGCTCACCCCAGGGGGGGGCCACCGGGGAGCTGTTTTTT. Translated: CASSPQGGATGELFF.

The rearrangement uses TRBV28 and TRBJ2-1; 10 bases are a match to TRBD2. The J segment lost 8 bases and the V segment lost 8 bases, leaving 12 bases of the junction unmatched. Germline-derived CDR1 and CDR2 are MDHEN and SYDVKM. The CDR3 has 15 amino acids. CDR3 sequence reads: CASGHLAGGSYEQFF. The CDR3 DNA reads TGTGCCAGCGGCCATTTAGCGGGAGGAAGCTATGAGCAGTTCTTC.

This clone was seen once. V and J are TRBV7-8 and TRBJ2-1, with D possibly TRBD1 on 5 matching bases. V was pared by 2 bases and J by 10 bases, with 15 bases between. The germline V gene encodes CDR1 SGHVS and CDR2 FQNEAQ. The CDR3 consists of 14 residues. The CDR3 sequence: CASSLPTISGEQFF. CDR3 sequence (DNA): TGTGCCAGCAGCTTACCTACTATATCAGGGGAGCAGTTCTTC.

Note on this clone: This sample includes further DNA sequences coding for the same CDR3. V usage is TRBV6-6 and J usage is TRBJ1-2, with 9 bases identical to TRBD1. Trimming took 5 bases from V and 4 from J; bases not matched to a gene: 2. Germline V gene sequence: CDR1 MNHNY, CDR2 SVGAGI (reference sequence). The CDR3 extends over 13 amino acids. The CDR3 coding sequence is TGTGCCAGCAGTCGGGACAGGGTCTATGGCTACACCTTC. Its translation is CASSRDRVYGYTF.

The chain recombines TRBV9 with TRBJ2-2, with D unresolved. Looked up from germline, CDR1 is SGDLS and CDR2 is YYNGEE. CDR3 size: 16 residues. V was pared by 0 bases and J by 6 bases, with 15 bases between. In DNA, the CDR3 is TGTGCCAGCAGCGTAGAATTAGCAGTTGACTCCGGGGAGCTGTTTTTT. Translation gives CASSVELAVDSGELFF.